The 13 T cell receptor beta chains presented below share a single source sample, sequenced in a study of Tregs in tolerant kidney transplant recipients. Recipients received nonmyeloablative bone marrow transplants from related graft donors, with transient mixed chimerism. Measured with immunoSEQ multiplex PCR; TCRdb has only the in-frame clones, and not every one. The sample includes tens of thousands of clones, approximately 93% of them seen just once. The sample in question was CD4+ T cells from blood (PBMCs), obtained 12 months after the transplant. Receptors originate from a human patient who received a combined kidney and bone marrow transplant. The T cells may come from the graft donor.

The V gene is TRBV7-2, the J gene TRBJ2-5; TRBD2 matches 9 bases. Losses at the gene ends were 0 bases for V and 2 bases for J; bases not matched to a gene: 7. The V gene's germline CDR1 is SGHTA and CDR2 FQGNSA. The CDR3 spans 17 residues. CDR3 protein: CASSLARAGGWQETQYF. In nucleotides, the CDR3 is TGTGCCAGCAGCTTAGCGCGAGCGGGAGGATGGCAAGAGACCCAGTACTTC.

This sequence joins TRBV18 and TRBJ1-5, with 8 bases matching TRBD1. The J segment lost 5 bases and the V segment lost 2 bases, leaving 8 bases of the junction unmatched. The CDR3 extends over 16 amino acids. Germline CDR1 and CDR2: KGHSH and LQKENI. The CDR3 DNA sequence: TGTGCCAGCTCACCAGTTTTCCAGGGGGCTTATCAGCCCCAGCATTTT. Its protein is CASSPVFQGAYQPQHF.

This rearrangement joins TRBV14 to TRBJ2-5; TRBD1 is a possible D gene (5 bases). The length of the CDR3 is 15 residues. Trimming removed 0 bases from V and 1 base from J, with 9 bases in between. CDR1 is SGHDN, CDR2 FVKESK, per germline. Here the CDR3 reads CASSQDQGIQETQYF. CDR3 coding DNA: TGTGCCAGCAGCCAAGACCAGGGAATCCAAGAGACCCAGTACTTC.

The chain uses TRBV7-2 and TRBJ1-6; 7 nucleotides match TRBD1. The CDR3 contains 14 residues. V gave up 6 bases and J gave up 7 bases; unmatched junction bases: 6. From germline, CDR1 is SGHTA and CDR2 FQGNSA. The CDR3 is CASRRDRRNSPLHF. DNA of the CDR3: TGTGCCAGCAGGCGGGACAGACGGAATTCACCCCTCCACTTT.

In this sample, this clone turned up once. The J gene is TRBJ2-2, the V gene TRBV28; TRBD2 aligns across 9 bases. The CDR3 covers 15 residues. Unmatched junction bases numbered 6, after V lost 6 bases and J lost 4 bases. From germline, CDR1 is MDHEN and CDR2 SYDVKM. For the CDR3, the DNA is TGTGCCAGCAGAATGGGCGGGGGGGCCACCGGGGAGCTGTTTTTT. The encoded protein is CASRMGGGATGELFF.

The count of this clone is one. This sequence joins TRBV19 and TRBJ2-7, with 7 positions matching TRBD1. V lost 3 bases, J lost 6 bases, and 20 bases stayed unmatched. The CDR3 extends over 18 amino acids. Germline V gives CDR1 LNHDA, CDR2 SQIVND (reference sequence). Written as DNA, the CDR3 is TGTGCCAGTAGTATTGGGCCAGGTTATGACAGGGTAGTCGGCGAGCAGTACTTC. It yields the protein CASSIGPGYDRVVGEQYF.

This clone appeared a single time. The chain combines TRBV7-9 with TRBJ2-1; TRBD2 might be the D (6 bases). Germline-derived CDR1 and CDR2 are SEHNR and FQNEAQ (reference sequence). This CDR3 has 15 residues. Trimming cost V 0 bases and J 8 bases, with 14 bases left between them. The CDR3 is CASSLAGSSRDEQFF. DNA of the CDR3: TGTGCCAGCAGCTTAGCCGGGAGCTCTAGGGATGAGCAGTTCTTC.

In nucleotides, the CDR3 is TGTGCCAGCAGCCGACTTACACAGGCCTCTGGAAACACCATATATTTT. Its translation is CASSRLTQASGNTIYF. The genes are TRBV7-9 and TRBJ1-3; possible D gene TRBD1, 5 bases. V was pared by 5 bases and J by 0 bases, with 14 bases between. Germline V lookup: CDR1 SEHNR, CDR2 FQNEAQ (reference sequence). CDR3 length: 16 residues.

J is TRBJ1-1 and V is TRBV29-1, with D unclear. This CDR3 region has 11 residues. Trimming shortened V by 5 bases and J by 4 bases, and 8 bases separated the two germline ends. CDR1 and CDR2 from the germline V gene are SQVTM and ANQGSEA. The CDR3 is CSVYGSTEAFF. CDR3 nucleotide sequence: TGCAGCGTTTACGGGTCCACTGAAGCTTTCTTT.

This sequence joins TRBV5-8 and TRBJ2-5, with 7 bases fitting TRBD1. CDR1 SGHTS and CDR2 YDEGEE come from the germline V gene. This CDR3 spans 17 amino acids. The J segment lost 5 bases and the V segment lost 2 bases, leaving 15 bases of the junction unmatched. The CDR3 DNA reads as TGTGCCAGCAGCTTTGGTCGACAGGGCGGATTGGGGGAGACCCAGTACTTC. Its protein is CASSFGRQGGLGETQYF.

The chain is built from TRBV7-2 and TRBJ1-1; possibly TRBD1 for D (5 bases). V lost 0 bases and J 1 base, leaving 9 bases between the germline ends. The CDR3 has 15 residues. The germline V gene encodes CDR1 SGHTA and CDR2 FQGNSA. In nucleotides, the CDR3 is TGTGCCAGCAGCTTAGCAGGGGCCCAGAACACTGAAGCTTTCTTT. This codes for CASSLAGAQNTEAFF.

The chain employs TRBV7-2 and TRBJ2-7, with D possibly TRBD2 on 5 matching bases. V dropped 5 bases and J dropped 2 bases, with 16 bases sitting between them. The CDR3 is made up of 15 amino acids. CDR1 is SGHTA, CDR2 FQGNSA, per germline. In DNA form, the CDR3 reads TGTGCCAGCAGCCCGAGGGTTACCAGTCCCTACGAGCAGTACTTC. This sequence encodes CASSPRVTSPYEQYF.

J is TRBJ1-3 and V is TRBV5-1; TRBD1 matches 9 bases. J was trimmed by 4 bases and V by 2 bases; bases with no gene match: 4. CDR3 length equals 15 residues. Germline CDR1 is SGHRS and CDR2 is YFSETQ. CDR3 in amino acids: CASSLRQGGGNTIYF. The CDR3 region has the DNA TGCGCCAGCAGCTTAAGACAGGGGGGAGGAAACACCATATATTTT.